This T cell receptor beta chain was captured in a study of shared clonotypes between healthy human individuals. Regarding the study as a whole: Represented genetic and exposure-history diversity was restricted by having few donors. The study generally estimated greater richness for naive than memory subsets.

Trimming left V 5 bases short and J 4 bases short, with 11 bases between. In germline, CDR1 is SGHTA, CDR2 FQGNSA. The CDR3 consists of 13 residues. As to this clone: What it binds is unknown.

The protocol was immunoSEQ multiplex PCR, while the TCRdb copy is restricted to in-frame clones and leaves out a portion. The repertoire holds about 1.5 million clones, with 95% to 99% as singletons. This clonotype was obtained from a man younger than 40 in good health. Specimen: naive CD4+ T cells sorted from blood. Indicated subset: CD45RA+ positively selected. The chain links TRBV7-2 to TRBJ1-2, with D uncertain. The CDR3 loop is CASSLPGAYGYTF. The CDR3 DNA sequence: TGTGCCAGCAGCCTTCCAGGCGCCTATGGCTACACCTTC.